A selection of T cell receptor beta chains follows, all from one sample in a study of T cells after yellow fever vaccination. MiXCR was run by TCRdb on the 5' RACE reads, yielding one entry per CDR3 protein. The sample comprises some 500,000 distinct CDR3 sequences, about 13% of which are singletons, and about 14% rests with the top ten. This specimen was PBMCs, taken on the day of the yellow fever booster vaccination. All receptors come from a man aged 25 to 45 who received the YFV17D yellow fever vaccine. CDR3s include the opening cysteine and the closing phenylalanine or tryptophan. The order of the fields is clone size, D gene, J gene, V gene, CDR3 protein. D genes are given only for firm matches. Rows give clone size only sometimes, using once, few, many, or a class for an expanded clone.

clone size: few
D gene: TRBD2
J gene: TRBJ2-1
V gene: TRBV20-1
CDR3 protein: CSALFFKLAGGRDEQFF

clone size: .
D gene: .
J gene: TRBJ2-5
V gene: TRBV12-3/TRBV12-4
CDR3 protein: CASSLGHGNQETQYF

clone size: few
D gene: TRBD1
J gene: TRBJ1-3
V gene: TRBV7-2
CDR3 protein: CASSRQGRNSGNTIYF

clone size: few
D gene: TRBD2
J gene: TRBJ2-4
V gene: TRBV12-3/TRBV12-4
CDR3 protein: CASSLGSGGAKNIQYF

clone size: .
D gene: TRBD1
J gene: TRBJ1-2
V gene: TRBV12-3/TRBV12-4
CDR3 protein: CASSPRQGGGVGYTF

clone size: few
D gene: .
J gene: TRBJ2-1
V gene: TRBV20-1
CDR3 protein: CSARGVGSSYNEQFF

clone size: .
D gene: .
J gene: TRBJ1-5
V gene: TRBV20-1
CDR3 protein: CSARGFRDSHPTPNQPQHF

clone size: .
D gene: TRBD2
J gene: TRBJ2-5
V gene: TRBV6-5
CDR3 protein: CASSYASGGGETQYF

clone size: few
D gene: TRBD2
J gene: TRBJ2-2
V gene: TRBV4-3
CDR3 protein: CASSQGGLLNTGELFF

clone size: .
D gene: .
J gene: TRBJ2-1
V gene: TRBV4-3
CDR3 protein: CASSQRGLQRNEQFF

clone size: few
D gene: TRBD1
J gene: TRBJ2-1
V gene: TRBV5-1
CDR3 protein: CASSWGQGQGNEQFF

clone size: .
D gene: .
J gene: TRBJ2-3
V gene: TRBV25-1
CDR3 protein: CASSEEFTGTPVSTDTQYF

clone size: .
D gene: TRBD1
J gene: TRBJ2-7
V gene: TRBV10-3
CDR3 protein: CAIDLDRMEKGSEWNF